Each of the 21 T cell receptor beta chains below was sequenced from the same sample in a study of human CD8 memory T cell subsets. UMI-labeled 5' RACE was used to make TCR beta libraries. TCRdb processed the 5' RACE reads again and assigns one entry to each CDR3 protein, with no DNA. The sample yields several thousand distinct CDR3 sequences, of which the top ten take up over 20%. Sequenced material: CD8+ T cells from PBMCs. These receptors were taken from a human donor in good health.

This sequence joins TRBV6-5 and TRBJ2-1; TCRdb reports TRBD1, a call that lacks DNA to check it against. There are 14 residues in the CDR3. Germline CDR1 is MNHEY and CDR2 is SVGAGI. The CDR3 loop is CASSLLRTANEQFF.

The chain employs TRBV20-1 and TRBJ1-4; no DNA is available, so the TRBD1 call from TCRdb remains unchecked. Germline-derived CDR1 and CDR2 are DFQATT and SNEGSKA (reference sequence). This CDR3 region has 14 residues. The CDR3 reads CSARAGGQGGKLFF.

The genes are TRBV3-1 and TRBJ2-7; TCRdb's D call, TRBD2, is unchecked because there is no DNA. The CDR3 contains 16 residues. Germline CDR1 and CDR2: LGHDT and YNNKEL (reference sequence). The CDR3 sequence is CASSQESLAGSYEQYF.

This sequence joins TRBV11-2 and TRBJ2-7; TCRdb gives TRBD1 as the D gene, but with no DNA this cannot be confirmed. CDR1 is SGHAT and CDR2 is FQNNGV in the germline V gene. This CDR3 spans 15 amino acids. The CDR3 loop reads CASSLSAGVSYEQYF. The full variable domain, its missing parts supplied by reference TRBV11-2 and TRBJ2-7, is EAGVAQSPRYKIIEKRQSVAFWCNPISGHATLYWYQQILGQGPKLLIQFQNNGVVDDSQLPKDRFSAERLKGVDSTLKIQPAKLEDSAVYLCASSLSAGVSYEQYFGPGTRLTVT.

The CDR3 loop reads CASSSGTSEGGTYNEQFF. This sequence joins TRBV27 and TRBJ2-1; absent DNA, TCRdb's TRBD2 call cannot be checked. The CDR3 sequence is 18 residues long. CDR1 is MNHEY, CDR2 SMNVEV, per germline (reference sequence).

The chain joins TRBV4-1 to TRBJ2-1. This CDR3 contains 13 residues. CDR1 and CDR2 from the germline V gene are MGHRA and YSYEKL. The CDR3 here is CASSQVQTDEQFF.

The chain uses TRBV7-9 and TRBJ2-1. The CDR3 contains 14 residues. CDR1 and CDR2 (germline): SEHNR, FQNEAQ (reference sequence). CDR3 sequence: CASSLGRSYNEQFF.

According to its frequency, this clonotype is medium-sized. The chain couples TRBV7-2 to TRBJ1-3. From germline, CDR1 is SGHTA and CDR2 FQGNSA. The CDR3 contains 16 residues. The CDR3 sequence: CASSLLIWNSGNTIYF.

V gene TRBV20-1 combines with J gene TRBJ2-3; absent DNA, TCRdb's TRBD1 call cannot be checked. CDR3 length: 11 residues. Germline-derived CDR1 and CDR2 are DFQATT and SNEGSKA (reference sequence). CDR3 residues: CSAEGGDTQYF.

The CDR3 sequence: CASSSWTPDTQYF. The rearrangement joins TRBV27 to TRBJ2-3; TCRdb's D gene call, TRBD2, goes unchecked for lack of DNA. The CDR3 contains 13 residues. Per germline, CDR1 MNHEY and CDR2 SMNVEV (reference sequence).

V is TRBV28 and J is TRBJ2-7; TCRdb outputs TRBD1, but without DNA this stays unchecked. This CDR3 region has 15 residues. The germline CDR1 and CDR2 sequences are MDHEN and SYDVKM. This chain's CDR3 is CASSFGTGDAYEQYF.

By frequency, this clonotype registers medium-sized. V is TRBV2 and J is TRBJ2-3; TCRdb picks TRBD1, but there is no DNA to check that call. CDR3 size: 15 residues. In germline, CDR1 is SNHLY, CDR2 FYNNEI. CDR3 sequence: CASSYGTASTDTQYF.

Its frequency marks this clonotype as medium-sized. The chain links TRBV6-5 to TRBJ2-3. This CDR3 has 13 residues. Germline CDR1 MNHEY, CDR2 SVGAGI. The CDR3 sequence is CASSYYSTDTQYF.

This chain uses TRBV25-1 with TRBJ1-1. The germline gives CDR1 MGHDK, CDR2 SYGVNS. CDR3 length equals 14 residues. The CDR3 sequence is CASSESPQNTEAFF.

The gene calls are TRBV4-1 and TRBJ2-3. The CDR3 contains 15 residues. Germline V CDR1 and CDR2: MGHRA, YSYEKL. This chain's CDR3 is CASSQVRAGTDTQYF.

This rearrangement joins TRBV7-8 to TRBJ2-3. The CDR3 covers 14 residues. The germline V gene has CDR1 SGHVS and CDR2 FQNEAQ. The CDR3 sequence: CASSLASHTDTQYF.

The rearrangement uses TRBV25-1 and TRBJ2-5; TCRdb proposes TRBD2, but this gene call is untestable without DNA. CDR3 length: 11 amino acids. The germline V gene has CDR1 MGHDK and CDR2 SYGVNS. The CDR3 reads CASSESGVQYF.

The V gene is TRBV10-3, the J gene TRBJ2-5; TCRdb returns TRBD2, unconfirmable since there is no DNA. The germline CDR1 and CDR2 sequences are ENHRY and SYGVKD. This CDR3 is built from 13 residues. The CDR3 here is CAISLAEEETQYF.

This clonotype is identified as medium-sized (0.01 to 0.1%) from frequency. The V call is TRBV7-2, the J call TRBJ1-1; TCRdb's D call, TRBD1, is unchecked because there is no DNA. The CDR3 loop spans 15 amino acids. Per the germline V gene, CDR1 is SGHTA and CDR2 is FQGNSA. CDR3 in amino acids: CASSLVGRGNTEAFF.

Frequency places this clonotype as medium-sized (0.01 to 0.1%). The chain combines TRBV29-1 with TRBJ1-1. Per the germline V gene, CDR1 is SQVTM and CDR2 is ANQGSEA. The CDR3 runs to 13 residues. The CDR3 here is CSVDRLGNTEAFF. Full variable domain (rest looked up from reference TRBV29-1 and TRBJ1-1): SAVISQKPSRDICQRGTSLTIQCQVDSQVTMMFWYRQQPGQSLTLIATANQGSEATYESGFVIDKFPISRPNLTFSTLTVSNMSPEDSSIYLCSVDRLGNTEAFFGQGTRLTVV.

CDR3 protein: CSARDQQVHTEAFF. V usage is TRBV20-1 and J usage is TRBJ1-1. This CDR3 spans 14 amino acids. Germline V gives CDR1 DFQATT, CDR2 SNEGSKA (reference sequence).